Included here is one TCR beta chain sequence, with context. The study reverse transcribed the entire isolated RNA, so it sequenced expressed TCRB transcripts. The data were produced by immunoSEQ multiplex PCR, yet TCRdb's version contains in-frame clones alone and is incomplete. The repertoire includes about 240,000 clones, about 30% of them detected once, and around 4% sits in the top ten. Germline V gene lookup returns CDR1 SQVTM and CDR2 ANQGSEA. The CDR3 runs 14 residues. V lost 7 bases to trimming and J lost 0 bases, with 13 bases between them. This sample stems from a study of beta chain features in type 1 diabetes.

The clonotype originates from a man aged 25 to 40 in good health. Specimen: central memory CD4+ T cells from blood. The chain has TRBV29-1 and TRBJ2-1; the D gene is possibly TRBD2 (6 bases). The CDR3 DNA follows: TGCAGCGGTATAGCGGATAGCTCCTACAATGAGCAGTTCTTC. Translating gives CSGIADSSYNEQFF.